The subject of this entry is one T cell receptor (beta chain). This specimen comes from a study of blood T cell repertoires in COVID-19. Overall study: Samples came from the United States, Italy and Spain, spanning acute and convalescent COVID-19. The analysed material was cDNA or gDNA that came from T cells, B-cell-depleted T cells, or PBMCs.

As processed by the authors: Reference gene primer amplification in the assay estimated nucleated cell counts. Generated by immunoSEQ multiplex PCR, the TCRdb table keeps only in-frame clones and is missing some. Clone size and V and J calls were adopted from that table, with D and trimming inferred from the DNA. The sample has 200,000 to 300,000 clones, around 87% seen once. The germline gives CDR1 SNHLY, CDR2 FYNNEI. Germline trimming cut 8 bases from V and 4 bases from J; bases unmatched to any gene: 10. This CDR3 has 15 amino acids. The sequence was obtained from a woman between 45 and 65 years old with acute or convalescent COVID-19. Sequenced sample: peripheral blood. The chain uses TRBV2 and TRBJ2-3; TRBD1 matches 9 bases. The CDR3 bases are TGTGCCAGCGGGGGACCGGGACAGGGTTCAGATACGCAGTATTTT. Translation gives CASGGPGQGSDTQYF. Based on the CDR3 plus reference TRBV2 and TRBJ2-3, the full variable domain is EPEVTQTPSHQVTQMGQEVILRCVPISNHLYFYWYRQILGQKVEFLVSFYNNEISEKSEIFDDQFSVERPDGSNFTLKIRSTKLEDSAMYFCASGGPGQGSDTQYFGPGTRLTVL.